This T cell receptor (beta chain) was identified in a study of blood T cell repertoires in COVID-19. Study-wide context: Specimens from acute and convalescent COVID-19 originated in the United States, Italy and Spain.

This CDR3 contains 15 residues. CDR1 is MNHNS and CDR2 is SASEGT in the germline V gene. The V and J ends lost 2 bases and 4 bases respectively, with 12 bases between them. Original processing methods: The authors estimated nucleated cell counts from reference gene primer amplification. Assay used: immunoSEQ multiplex PCR; TCRdb lists only in-frame clones, some missing. V, J and clone size derive from that table, while D and trimming were established from the DNA sequence. The repertoire includes 200,000 to 250,000 clones, less than 90% of them detected once, and 1.9% sits in the top ten. The rearrangement joins TRBV6-1 to TRBJ1-3; D is possibly TRBD1 (6 bases). The sequence derives from a man aged 35-49 years with active or convalescent COVID-19. The sample comprised peripheral blood. The DNA for the CDR3 is TGTGCCAGCAGTGAAAATGGGGACAAAGGAAACACCATATATTTT. Translating gives CASSENGDKGNTIYF.